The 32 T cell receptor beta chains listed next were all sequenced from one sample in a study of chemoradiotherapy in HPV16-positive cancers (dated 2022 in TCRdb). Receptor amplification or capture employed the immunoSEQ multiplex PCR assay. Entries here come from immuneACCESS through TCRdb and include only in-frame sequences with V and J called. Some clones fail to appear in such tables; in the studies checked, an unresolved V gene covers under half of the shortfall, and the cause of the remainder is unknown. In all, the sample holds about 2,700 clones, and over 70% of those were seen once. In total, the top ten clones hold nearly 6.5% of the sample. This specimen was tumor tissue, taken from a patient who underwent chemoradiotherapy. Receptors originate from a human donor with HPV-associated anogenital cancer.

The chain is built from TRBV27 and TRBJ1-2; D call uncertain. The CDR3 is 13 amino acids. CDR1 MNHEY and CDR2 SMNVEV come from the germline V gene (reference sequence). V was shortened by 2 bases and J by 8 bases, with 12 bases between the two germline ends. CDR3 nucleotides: TGTGCCAGCAGTTTAGGCGGAGAAAACGGCTACACCTTC. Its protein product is CASSLGGENGYTF.

The CDR3 bases are TGTGCCAGCAGCCTCCTAACAGGCCCCATACCAGATACGCAGTATTTT. Protein: CASSLLTGPIPDTQYF. The rearrangement joins TRBV27 to TRBJ2-3, with a possible D match to TRBD1 (5 bases). From germline, CDR1 is MNHEY and CDR2 SMNVEV (reference sequence). Trimming took 6 bases from V and 4 from J, leaving 20 bases between them. The CDR3 loop spans 16 amino acids.

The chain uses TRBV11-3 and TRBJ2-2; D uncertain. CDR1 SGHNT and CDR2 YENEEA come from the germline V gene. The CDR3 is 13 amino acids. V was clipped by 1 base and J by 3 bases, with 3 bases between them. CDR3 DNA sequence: TGTGCCAGCAGCTTAGCAGACACCGGGGAGCTGTTTTTT. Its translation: CASSLADTGELFF.

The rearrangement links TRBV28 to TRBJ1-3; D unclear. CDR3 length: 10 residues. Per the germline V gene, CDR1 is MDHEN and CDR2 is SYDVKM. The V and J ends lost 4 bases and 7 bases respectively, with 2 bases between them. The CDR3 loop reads CASSSNTIYF. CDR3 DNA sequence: TGTGCCAGCAGTTCCAACACCATATATTTT.

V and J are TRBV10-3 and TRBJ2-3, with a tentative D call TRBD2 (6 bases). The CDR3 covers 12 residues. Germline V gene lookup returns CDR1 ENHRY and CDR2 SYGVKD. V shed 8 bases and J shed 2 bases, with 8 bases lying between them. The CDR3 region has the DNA TGTGCCATCGGGGGGAACACAGATACGCAGTATTTT. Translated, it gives CAIGGNTDTQYF.

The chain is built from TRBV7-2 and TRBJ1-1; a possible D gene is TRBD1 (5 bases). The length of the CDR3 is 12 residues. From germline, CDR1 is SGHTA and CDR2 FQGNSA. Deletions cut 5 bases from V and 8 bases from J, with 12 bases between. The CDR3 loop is CASSRMGTEAFF. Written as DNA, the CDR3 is TGTGCCAGCAGCCGAATGGGGACCGAAGCTTTCTTT.

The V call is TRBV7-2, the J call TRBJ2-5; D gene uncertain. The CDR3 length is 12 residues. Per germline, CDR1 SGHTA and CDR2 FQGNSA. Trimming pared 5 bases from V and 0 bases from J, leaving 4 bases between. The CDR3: CASSLYQETQYF. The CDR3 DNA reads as TGTGCCAGCAGCCTGTACCAAGAGACCCAGTACTTC. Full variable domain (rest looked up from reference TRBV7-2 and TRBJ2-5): GAGVSQSPSNKVTEKGKDVELRCDPISGHTALYWYRQSLGQGLEFLIYFQGNSAPDKSGLPSDRFSAERTGGSVSTLTIQRTQQEDSAVYLCASSLYQETQYFGPGTRLLVL.

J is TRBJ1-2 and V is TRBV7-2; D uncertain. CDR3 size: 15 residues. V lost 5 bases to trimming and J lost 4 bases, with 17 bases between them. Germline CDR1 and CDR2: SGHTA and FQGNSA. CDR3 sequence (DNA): TGTGCCAGCAGCGTAGGGTTCTCCGAGAGCTATGGCTACACCTTC. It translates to CASSVGFSESYGYTF.

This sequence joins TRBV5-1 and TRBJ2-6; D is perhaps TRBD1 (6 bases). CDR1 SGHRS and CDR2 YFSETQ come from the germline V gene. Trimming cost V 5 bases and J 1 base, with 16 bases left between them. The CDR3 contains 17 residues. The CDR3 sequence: CASSRGTFRSGANVLTF. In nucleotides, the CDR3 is TGCGCCAGCAGTCGAGGGACATTCCGATCTGGGGCCAACGTCCTGACTTTC.

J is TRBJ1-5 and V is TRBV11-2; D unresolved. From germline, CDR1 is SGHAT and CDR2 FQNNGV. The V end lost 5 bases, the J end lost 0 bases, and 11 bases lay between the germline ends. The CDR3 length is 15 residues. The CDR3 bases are TGTGCCAGCAGCCCTACATCAAATAGCAATCAGCCCCAGCATTTT. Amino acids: CASSPTSNSNQPQHF. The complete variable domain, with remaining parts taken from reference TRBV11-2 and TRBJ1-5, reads EAGVAQSPRYKIIEKRQSVAFWCNPISGHATLYWYQQILGQGPKLLIQFQNNGVVDDSQLPKDRFSAERLKGVDSTLKIQPAKLEDSAVYLCASSPTSNSNQPQHFGDGTRLSIL.

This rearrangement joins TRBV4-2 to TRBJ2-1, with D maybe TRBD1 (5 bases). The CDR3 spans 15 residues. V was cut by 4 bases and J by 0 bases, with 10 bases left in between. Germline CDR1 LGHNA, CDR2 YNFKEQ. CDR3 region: CASSRGHSSYNEQFF. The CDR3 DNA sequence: TGTGCCAGCAGCCGTGGACACAGCTCCTACAATGAGCAGTTCTTC.

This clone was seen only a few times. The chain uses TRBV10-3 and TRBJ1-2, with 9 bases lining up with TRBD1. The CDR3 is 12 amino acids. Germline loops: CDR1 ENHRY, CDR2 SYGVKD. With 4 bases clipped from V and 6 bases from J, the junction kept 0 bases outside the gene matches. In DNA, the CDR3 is TGTGCCATCAGTGGGACAGGGGATGGCTACACCTTC. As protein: CAISGTGDGYTF.

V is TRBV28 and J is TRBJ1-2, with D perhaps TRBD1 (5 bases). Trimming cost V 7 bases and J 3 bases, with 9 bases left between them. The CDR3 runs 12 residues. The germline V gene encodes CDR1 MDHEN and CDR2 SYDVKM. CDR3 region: CASNVGDYGYTF. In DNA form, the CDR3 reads TGTGCCAGCAATGTGGGGGACTATGGCTACACCTTC.

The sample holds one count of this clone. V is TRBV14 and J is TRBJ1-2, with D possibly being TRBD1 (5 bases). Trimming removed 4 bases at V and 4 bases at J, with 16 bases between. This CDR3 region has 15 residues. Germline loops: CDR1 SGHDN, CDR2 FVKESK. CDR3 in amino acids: CASSPRISGIYGYTF. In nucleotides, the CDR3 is TGTGCCAGCAGCCCCCGGATATCAGGGATCTATGGCTACACCTTC.

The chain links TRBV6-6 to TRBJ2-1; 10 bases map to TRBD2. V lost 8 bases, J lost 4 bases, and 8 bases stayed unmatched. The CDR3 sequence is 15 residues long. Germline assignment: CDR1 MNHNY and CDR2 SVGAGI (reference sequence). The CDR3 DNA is TGTGCCAGCGGAAAGGGACTAGCGCTTTACAATGAGCAGTTCTTC. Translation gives CASGKGLALYNEQFF.

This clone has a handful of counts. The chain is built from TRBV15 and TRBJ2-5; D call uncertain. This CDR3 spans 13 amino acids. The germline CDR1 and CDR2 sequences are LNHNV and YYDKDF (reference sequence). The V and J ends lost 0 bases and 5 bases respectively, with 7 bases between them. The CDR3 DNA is TGTGCCACCAGCAGAGACGGCCGGGAGACCCAGTACTTC. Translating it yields CATSRDGRETQYF.

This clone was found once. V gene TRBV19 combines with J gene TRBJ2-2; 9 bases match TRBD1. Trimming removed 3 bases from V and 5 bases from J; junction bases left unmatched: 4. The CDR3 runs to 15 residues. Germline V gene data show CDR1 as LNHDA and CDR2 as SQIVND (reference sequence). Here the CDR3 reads CASSIVGQGTGELFF. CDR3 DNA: TGTGCCAGTAGTATTGTCGGACAGGGGACCGGGGAGCTGTTTTTT. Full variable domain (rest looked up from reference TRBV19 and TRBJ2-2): DGGITQSPKYLFRKEGQNVTLSCEQNLNHDAMYWYRQDPGQGLRLIYYSQIVNDFQKGDIAEGYSVSREKKESFPLTVTSAQKNPTAFYLCASSIVGQGTGELFFGEGSRLTVL.

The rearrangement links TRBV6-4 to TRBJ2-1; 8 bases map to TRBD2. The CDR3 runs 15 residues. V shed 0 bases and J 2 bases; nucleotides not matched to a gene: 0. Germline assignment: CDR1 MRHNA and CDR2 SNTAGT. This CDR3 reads CASSDSSGAYNEQFF. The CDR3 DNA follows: TGTGCCAGCAGTGACTCTAGCGGGGCCTACAATGAGCAGTTCTTC.

The CDR3 sequence: CASSTQGEAYEQYF. CDR3 nucleotides: TGTGCCAGCAGCACCCAAGGGGAGGCCTACGAGCAGTACTTC. The chain links TRBV5-6 to TRBJ2-5, with D tentatively TRBD2 (6 bases). The DNA end is a closer match to TRBJ2-7, so the J assignment may be wrong. The germline gives CDR1 SGHDT, CDR2 YYEEEE. The CDR3 loop spans 14 amino acids.

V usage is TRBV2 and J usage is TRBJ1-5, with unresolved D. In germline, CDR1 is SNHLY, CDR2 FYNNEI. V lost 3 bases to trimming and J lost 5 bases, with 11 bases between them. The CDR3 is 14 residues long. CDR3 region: CASSDRRGDQPQHF. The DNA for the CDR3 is TGTGCCAGCAGTGACCGCCGGGGAGATCAGCCCCAGCATTTT.

The CDR3: CASSLAGNEKLFF. DNA for the CDR3: TGTGCCAGCAGCTTAGCGGGGAATGAAAAACTGTTTTTT. The chain employs TRBV7-9 and TRBJ1-4; D is uncertain. V lost 0 bases and J 5 bases, leaving 4 bases between the germline ends. This CDR3 contains 13 residues. From germline, CDR1 is SEHNR and CDR2 FQNEAQ (reference sequence).

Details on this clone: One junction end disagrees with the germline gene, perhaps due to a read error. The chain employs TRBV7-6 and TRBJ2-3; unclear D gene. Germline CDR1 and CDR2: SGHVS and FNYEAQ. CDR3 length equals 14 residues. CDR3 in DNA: TGTGCCGGCAGCCCGACAAGAATCACAGATACGCAGTATTTT. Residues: CAGSPTRITDTQYF.

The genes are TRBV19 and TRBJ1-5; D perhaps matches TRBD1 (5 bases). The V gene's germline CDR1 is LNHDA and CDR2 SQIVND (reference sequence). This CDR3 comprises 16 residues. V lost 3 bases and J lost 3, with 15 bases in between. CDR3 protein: CASSIGRQNPNQPQHF. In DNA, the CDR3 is TGTGCCAGTAGTATTGGACGACAGAATCCCAATCAGCCCCAGCATTTT.

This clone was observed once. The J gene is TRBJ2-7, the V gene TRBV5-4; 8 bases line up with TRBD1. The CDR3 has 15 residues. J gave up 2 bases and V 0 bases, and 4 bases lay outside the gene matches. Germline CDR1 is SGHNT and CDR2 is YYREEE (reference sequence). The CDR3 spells CASSLEGQVPYEQYF. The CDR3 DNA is TGTGCCAGCAGCTTGGAGGGACAGGTTCCCTACGAGCAGTACTTC.

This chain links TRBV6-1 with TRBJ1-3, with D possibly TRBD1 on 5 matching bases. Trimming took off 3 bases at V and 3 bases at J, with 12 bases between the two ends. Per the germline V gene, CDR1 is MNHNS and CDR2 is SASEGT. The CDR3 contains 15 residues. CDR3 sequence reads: CASSEDTAGGNTIYF. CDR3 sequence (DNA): TGTGCCAGCAGTGAGGACACGGCGGGTGGAAACACCATATATTTT.

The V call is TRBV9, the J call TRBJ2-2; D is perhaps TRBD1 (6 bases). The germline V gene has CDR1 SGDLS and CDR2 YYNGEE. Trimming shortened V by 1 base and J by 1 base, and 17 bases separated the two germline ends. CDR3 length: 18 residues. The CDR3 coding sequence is TGTGCCAGCAGCGTACTAGCTGAGGGGGTAGGGAACACCGGGGAGCTGTTTTTT. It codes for CASSVLAEGVGNTGELFF.

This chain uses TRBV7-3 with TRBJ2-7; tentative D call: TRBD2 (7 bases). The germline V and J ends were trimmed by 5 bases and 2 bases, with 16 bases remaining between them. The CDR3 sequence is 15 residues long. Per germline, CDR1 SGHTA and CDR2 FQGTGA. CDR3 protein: CASSLQGGGPYEQYF. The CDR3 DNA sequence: TGTGCCAGCAGCCTCCAAGGGGGGGGACCCTACGAGCAGTACTTC.

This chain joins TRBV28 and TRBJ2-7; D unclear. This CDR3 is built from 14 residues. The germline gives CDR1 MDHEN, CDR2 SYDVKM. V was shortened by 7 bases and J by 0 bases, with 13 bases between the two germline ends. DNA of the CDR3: TGTGCCAGCACAAGGATAGGGCGCTCCTACGAGCAGTACTTC. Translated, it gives CASTRIGRSYEQYF.

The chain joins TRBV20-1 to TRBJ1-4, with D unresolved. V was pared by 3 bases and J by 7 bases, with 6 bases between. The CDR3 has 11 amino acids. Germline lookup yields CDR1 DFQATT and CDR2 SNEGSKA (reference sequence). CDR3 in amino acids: CSARAFEKLFF. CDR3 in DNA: TGCAGTGCTAGGGCGTTTGAAAAACTGTTTTTT.

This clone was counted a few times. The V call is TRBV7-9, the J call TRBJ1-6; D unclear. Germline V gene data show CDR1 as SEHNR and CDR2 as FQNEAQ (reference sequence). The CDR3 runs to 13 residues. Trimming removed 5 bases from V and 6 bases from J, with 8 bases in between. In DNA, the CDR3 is TGTGCCAGCAGCCCGGAGGCTAATTCACCCCTCCACTTT. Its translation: CASSPEANSPLHF.

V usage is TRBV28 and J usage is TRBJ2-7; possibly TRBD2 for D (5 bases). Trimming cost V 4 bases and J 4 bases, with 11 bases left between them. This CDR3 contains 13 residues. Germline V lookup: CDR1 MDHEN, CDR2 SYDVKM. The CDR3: CASSSGIPYEQYF. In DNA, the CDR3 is TGTGCCAGCAGTTCCGGGATCCCATACGAGCAGTACTTC.

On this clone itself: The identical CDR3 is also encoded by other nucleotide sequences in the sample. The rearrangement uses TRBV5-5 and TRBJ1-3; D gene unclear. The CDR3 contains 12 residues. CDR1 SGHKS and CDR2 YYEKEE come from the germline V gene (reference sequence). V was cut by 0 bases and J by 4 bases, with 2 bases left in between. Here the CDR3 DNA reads TGTGCCAGCAGCTTGGAGGGAAACACCATATATTTT. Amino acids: CASSLEGNTIYF.